This record concerns one T cell receptor (beta chain) sequence. Its antigen is not identified. The TCRbeta library was prepared with unique molecular identifiers. TCRdb re-called the PCR reads with MiXCR, one entry per CDR3 protein. Of some 220,000 distinct CDR3 sequences in the sample, approximately 10% were seen once. The sample belongs to a study of T-cell reconstitution after alpha-beta-depleted transplantation in children. The CDR3 loop spans 15 amino acids. Trimming removed 10 bases from V and 2 bases from J; junction bases left unmatched: 9. From germline, CDR1 is WSHSY and CDR2 SAAADI. Study results and caveats: Several hundred expanded graft clones reportedly gave rise to the alpha-beta T cells present about two months after transplant.

The V call is TRBV10-2, the J call TRBJ2-1; 9 bases line up with TRBD2. This receptor was taken from a child less than two years old with acute myeloid leukemia, due to receive a stem cell transplant. The input for sequencing was PBMCs, taken before TCRalphabeta/CD19-depleted stem cell transplant. CDR3 nucleotides: TGCGCCACCAGAGAACTAGCGGGCCCCTACAATGAGCAGTTCTTC. As protein: CATRELAGPYNEQFF.